This TCR beta chain was profiled in a study of cytomegalovirus exposure and HLA in healthy donors. Study results and limitations: Highly shared sequence variants in one cluster were likely a sequencing artifact. Through in vitro validation, a few CMV-associated chains were shown to be specific for CMV antigens. TCR beta V- and J-gene trimming, according to a later analysis, was linked to a missense DCLRE1C variant. There were some 150 TCR beta chains listed as cytomegalovirus-associated.

Comment on this clone: As yet, its antigen is unknown.

With 5 bases removed from V and 2 bases from J, the gap between germline ends came to 12 bases. The CDR3 spans 15 residues. CDR1 and CDR2 from the germline V gene are SGHVS and FQNEAQ. The PCR used 60 Vbeta and 13 Jbeta primers. Data came from immunoSEQ multiplex PCR; TCRdb stores just in-frame clones and leaves some out. The table lists approximately 91,000 clones, roughly 86% of them singletons. This sequence was found in a human donor in good health. Sequencing was carried out using PBMCs. The chain joins TRBV7-8 to TRBJ2-2, with TRBD2 as a possible D gene (5 bases). The CDR3 is CASSPRADNTGELFF. The DNA for the CDR3 is TGTGCCAGCAGCCCCAGAGCGGATAACACCGGGGAGCTGTTTTTT.